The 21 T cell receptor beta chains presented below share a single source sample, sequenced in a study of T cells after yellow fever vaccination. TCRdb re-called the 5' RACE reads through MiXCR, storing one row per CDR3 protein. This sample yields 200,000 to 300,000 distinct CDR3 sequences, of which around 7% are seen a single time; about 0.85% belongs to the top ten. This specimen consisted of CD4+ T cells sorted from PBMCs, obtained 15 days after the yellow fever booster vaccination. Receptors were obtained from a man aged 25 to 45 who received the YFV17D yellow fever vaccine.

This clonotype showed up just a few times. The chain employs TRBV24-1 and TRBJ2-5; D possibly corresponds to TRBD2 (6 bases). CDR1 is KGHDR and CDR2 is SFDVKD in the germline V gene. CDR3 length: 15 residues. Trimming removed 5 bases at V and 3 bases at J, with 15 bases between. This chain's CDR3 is CATSAMVSGEETQYF. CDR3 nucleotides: TGTGCCACCAGTGCAATGGTGTCGGGGGAAGAGACCCAGTACTTC.

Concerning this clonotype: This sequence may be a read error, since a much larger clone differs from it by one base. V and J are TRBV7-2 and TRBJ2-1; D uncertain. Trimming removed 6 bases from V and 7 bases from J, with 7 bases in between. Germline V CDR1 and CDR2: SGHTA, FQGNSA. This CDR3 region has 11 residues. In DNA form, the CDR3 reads TGTGCCAGCAGTCAAAAGAATGAGCAGTTCTTC. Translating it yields CASSQKNEQFF.

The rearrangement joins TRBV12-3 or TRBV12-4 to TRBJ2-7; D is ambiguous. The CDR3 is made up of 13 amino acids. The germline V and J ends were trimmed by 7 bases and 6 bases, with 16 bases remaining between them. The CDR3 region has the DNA TGTGCCAGCAAATCAAATCTAGGAGTCGAGCAGTACTTC. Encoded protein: CASKSNLGVEQYF.

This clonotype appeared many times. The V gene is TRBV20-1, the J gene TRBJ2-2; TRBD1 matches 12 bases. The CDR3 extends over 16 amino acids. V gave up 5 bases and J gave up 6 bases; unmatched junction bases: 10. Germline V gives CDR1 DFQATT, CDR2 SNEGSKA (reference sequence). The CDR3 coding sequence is TGCAGTGCTGCTTCCGGGGACAGGGGGCTAGCCGGGGAGCTGTTTTTT. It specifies CSAASGDRGLAGELFF.

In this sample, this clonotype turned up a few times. The CDR3 here is CASSLATGYFYEQYF. The CDR3, as DNA: TGCGCCAGCAGCTTGGCTACAGGATATTTCTACGAGCAGTACTTC. V and J are TRBV5-1 and TRBJ2-7, with D tentatively TRBD1 (5 bases). The CDR3 sequence is 15 residues long. With 0 bases removed from V and 3 bases from J, the gap between germline ends came to 13 bases. CDR1 is SGHRS, CDR2 YFSETQ, per germline. Full variable domain (missing parts from reference TRBV5-1 and TRBJ2-7): KAGVTQTPRYLIKTRGQQVTLSCSPISGHRSVSWYQQTPGQGLQFLFEYFSETQRNKGNFPGRFSGRQFSNSRSEMNVSTLELGDSALYLCASSLATGYFYEQYFGPGTRLTVT.

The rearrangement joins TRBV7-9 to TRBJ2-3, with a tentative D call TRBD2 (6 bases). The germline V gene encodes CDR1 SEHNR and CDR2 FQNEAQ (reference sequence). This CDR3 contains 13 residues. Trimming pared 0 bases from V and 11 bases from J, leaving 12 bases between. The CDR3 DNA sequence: TGTGCCAGCAGCTTAGCCGGGAGCAGCGAGCAGTATTTT. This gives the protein CASSLAGSSEQYF.

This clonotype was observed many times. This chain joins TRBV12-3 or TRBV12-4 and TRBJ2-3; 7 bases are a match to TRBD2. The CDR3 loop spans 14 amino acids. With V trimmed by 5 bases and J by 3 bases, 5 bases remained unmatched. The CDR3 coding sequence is TGTGCCAGCAGTGTTCCGGGACTAACAGATACGCAGTATTTT. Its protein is CASSVPGLTDTQYF.

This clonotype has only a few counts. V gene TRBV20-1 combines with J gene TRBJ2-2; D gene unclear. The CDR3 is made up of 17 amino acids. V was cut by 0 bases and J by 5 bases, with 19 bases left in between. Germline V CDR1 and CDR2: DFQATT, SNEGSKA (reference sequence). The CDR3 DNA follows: TGCAGTGCTAGAGATCCGGCACTATCAGGTCGGACCGGGGAGCTGTTTTTT. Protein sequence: CSARDPALSGRTGELFF.

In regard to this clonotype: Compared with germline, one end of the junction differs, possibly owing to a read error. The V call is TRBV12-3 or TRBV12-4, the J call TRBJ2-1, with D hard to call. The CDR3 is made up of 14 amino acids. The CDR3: CASSLQRFYNERFF. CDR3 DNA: TGTGCCAGCAGTTTGCAGAGATTCTACAATGAGCGGTTCTTC.

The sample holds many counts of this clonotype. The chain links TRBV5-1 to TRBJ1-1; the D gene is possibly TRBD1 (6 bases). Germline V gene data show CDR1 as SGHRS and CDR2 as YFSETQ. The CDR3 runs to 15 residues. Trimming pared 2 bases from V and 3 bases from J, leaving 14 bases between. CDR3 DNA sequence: TGCGCCAGCAGCTTACGAGGGGGTCGGGACACTGAAGCTTTCTTT. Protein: CASSLRGGRDTEAFF.

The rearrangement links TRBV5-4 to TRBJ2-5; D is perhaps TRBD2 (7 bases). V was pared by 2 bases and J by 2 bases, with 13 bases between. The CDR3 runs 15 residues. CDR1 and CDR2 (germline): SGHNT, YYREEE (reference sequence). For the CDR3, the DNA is TGTGCCAGCAGCTTAGGGGGAGGGGGGCAAGAGACCCAGTACTTC. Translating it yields CASSLGGGGQETQYF.

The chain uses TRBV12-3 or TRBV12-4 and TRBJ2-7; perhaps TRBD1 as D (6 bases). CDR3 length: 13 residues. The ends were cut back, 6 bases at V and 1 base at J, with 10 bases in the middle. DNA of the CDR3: TGTGCCAGCAGCACGACAGGATCCTACGAGCAGTACTTC. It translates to CASSTTGSYEQYF.

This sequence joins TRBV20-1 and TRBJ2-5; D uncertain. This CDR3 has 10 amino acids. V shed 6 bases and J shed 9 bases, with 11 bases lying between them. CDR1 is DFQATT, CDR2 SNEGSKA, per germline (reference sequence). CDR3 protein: CSASSAAQYF. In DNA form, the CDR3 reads TGCAGTGCATCGTCTGCCGCCCAGTACTTC.

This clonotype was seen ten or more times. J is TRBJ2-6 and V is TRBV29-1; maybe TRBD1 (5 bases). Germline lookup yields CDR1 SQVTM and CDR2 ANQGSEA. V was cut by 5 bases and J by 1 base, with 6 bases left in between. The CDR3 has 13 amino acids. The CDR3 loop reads CSVQGSGANVLTF. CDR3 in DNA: TGCAGCGTTCAGGGTTCTGGGGCCAACGTCCTGACTTTC.

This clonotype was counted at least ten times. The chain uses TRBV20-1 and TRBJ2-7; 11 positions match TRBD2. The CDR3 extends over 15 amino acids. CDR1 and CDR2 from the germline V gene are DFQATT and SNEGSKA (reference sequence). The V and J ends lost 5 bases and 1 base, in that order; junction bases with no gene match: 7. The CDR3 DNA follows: TGCAGTGCTGGCGGTTCTAGCGGGAGGTCCTACGAGCAGTACTTC. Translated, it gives CSAGGSSGRSYEQYF.

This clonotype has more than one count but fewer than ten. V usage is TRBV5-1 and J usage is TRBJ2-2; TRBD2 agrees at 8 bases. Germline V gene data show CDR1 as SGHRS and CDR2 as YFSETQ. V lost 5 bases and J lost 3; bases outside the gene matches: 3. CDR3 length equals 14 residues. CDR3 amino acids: CASRIAGYTGELFF. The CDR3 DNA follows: TGCGCCAGCAGGATAGCGGGATACACCGGGGAGCTGTTTTTT.

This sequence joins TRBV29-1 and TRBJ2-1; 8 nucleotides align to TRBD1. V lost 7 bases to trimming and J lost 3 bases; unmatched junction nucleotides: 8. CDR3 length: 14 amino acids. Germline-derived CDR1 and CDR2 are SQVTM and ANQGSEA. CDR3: CSGVTGGYYNEQFF. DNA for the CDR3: TGCAGCGGAGTAACAGGGGGTTACTACAATGAGCAGTTCTTC.

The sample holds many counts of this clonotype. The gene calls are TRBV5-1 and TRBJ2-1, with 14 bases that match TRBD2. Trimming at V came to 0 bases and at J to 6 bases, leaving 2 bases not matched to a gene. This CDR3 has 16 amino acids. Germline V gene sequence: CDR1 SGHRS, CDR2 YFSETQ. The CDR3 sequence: CASSLGGTSGSNEQFF. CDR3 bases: TGCGCCAGCAGCTTGGGCGGGACTAGCGGGAGCAATGAGCAGTTCTTC.

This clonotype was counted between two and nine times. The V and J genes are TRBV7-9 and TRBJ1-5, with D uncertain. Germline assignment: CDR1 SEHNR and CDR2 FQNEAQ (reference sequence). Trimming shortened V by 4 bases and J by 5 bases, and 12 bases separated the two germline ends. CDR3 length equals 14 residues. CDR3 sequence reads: CASSSLFEDQPQHF. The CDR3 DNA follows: TGTGCCAGCAGCTCCTTATTTGAGGATCAGCCCCAGCATTTT.

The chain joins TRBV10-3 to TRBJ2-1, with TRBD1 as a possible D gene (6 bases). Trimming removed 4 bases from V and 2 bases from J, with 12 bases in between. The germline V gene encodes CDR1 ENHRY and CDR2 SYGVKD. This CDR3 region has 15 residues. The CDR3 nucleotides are TGTGCCATCAGTGGAGGGCAGGGGACCTACAATGAGCAGTTCTTC. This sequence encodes CAISGGQGTYNEQFF.

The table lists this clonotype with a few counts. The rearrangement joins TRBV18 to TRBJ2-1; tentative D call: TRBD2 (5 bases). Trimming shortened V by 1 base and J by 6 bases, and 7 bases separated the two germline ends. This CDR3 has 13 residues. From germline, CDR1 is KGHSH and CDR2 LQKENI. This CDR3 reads CASSPQLGNEQFF. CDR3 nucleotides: TGTGCCAGCTCACCACAACTAGGCAATGAGCAGTTCTTC.